This TCR beta chain was identified in a study of PD-1 blockade in mismatch repair-deficient tumors. At the level of the study: All were previously treated, progressing patients with some twelve mismatch repair-deficient cancer types. Study-level results: Tumor-resident clones, often undetectable pretreatment in blood, expanded then contracted after pembrolizumab.

Trimming took 4 bases from V and 7 from J; bases not matched to a gene: 9. This CDR3 contains 14 residues. CDR1 and CDR2 (germline): SGHKS, YYEKEE (reference sequence). Judged by abundance, this clone is medium-sized. The antigen is undetermined. All patients were mismatch repair deficient, assessed by either PCR or immunohistochemistry. The TCR-sequenced patients were a few responders to pembrolizumab. Repertoires were generated with immunoSEQ multiplex PCR, while TCRdb's copy carries only in-frame clones and drops some. The data hold 40,000 to 60,000 clones, with 81% observed a single time. The sequence was collected from an adult with mismatch repair-deficient cancer. The genes are TRBV5-5 and TRBJ1-2, with 8 bases matching TRBD1. Sequences were derived from peripheral blood, sampled 20 weeks after starting pembrolizumab. CDR3 coding DNA: TGTGCCAGCAGCACACAGGGGGACAGGTCTGGCTACACCTTC. This sequence encodes CASSTQGDRSGYTF.